The rows below give T cell receptor beta chains drawn from one sample of a study of early T cells in non-severe SARS-CoV-2 infection. TCRdb reprocessed the 5' RACE reads with MiXCR, giving one entry per CDR3 protein. The sample contains 50,000 to 65,000 distinct CDR3 sequences, over 9% of which appear only once. Sequencing was performed on whole blood, taken at baseline. Every receptor here comes from an adult who was a healthcare worker with PCR-confirmed SARS-CoV-2 infection or an uninfected control (not recorded which). CDR3s include the opening cysteine and the closing phenylalanine or tryptophan. The D gene is left open where the match is weak. Some rows have no size entry. The others give once, few or many, or a class for an expanded clone.

clone_size j_call d_call v_call cdr3_nt cdr3_aa
few TRBJ1-2 . TRBV10-1 TGCGCCAGCGGGATTAGCTATGGCTACACCTTC CASGISYGYTF
. TRBJ2-3 . TRBV6-5 TGTGCCAGCAGTTACCGACTACAGGCTCGGGGCACAGATACGCAGTATTTT CASSYRLQARGTDTQYF
. TRBJ2-2 TRBD1 TRBV11-3 TGTGCCAGCAGCTCCGCCCGGACAGGGTACACCGGGGAGCTGTTTTTT CASSSARTGYTGELFF
. TRBJ1-1 . TRBV27 TGTGCCAGCAGGTTCGGGGCAAAGAACACTGAAGCTTTCTTT CASRFGAKNTEAFF
. TRBJ2-6 . TRBV29-1 TGCAGCGTTGAATTAGGGCAGCTCTCCTCTGGGGCCAACGTCCTGACTTTC CSVELGQLSSGANVLTF
. TRBJ1-4 . TRBV27 TGTGCCAGCAGTTTATCGCAAACAGGTTATATGAATGAAAAACTGTTTTTT CASSLSQTGYMNEKLFF
many TRBJ2-5 . TRBV20-1 TGCAGTGCTAGCGTCCGGGACGCCGGAGAGACCCAGTACTTC CSASVRDAGETQYF
few TRBJ1-1 TRBD1 TRBV13 TGTGCCAGCAGCTACAGGGGCCGAGGGAACACTGAAGCTTTCTTT CASSYRGRGNTEAFF
. TRBJ1-4 TRBD1 TRBV12-3/TRBV12-4 TGTGCCAGCAGTGCTACAGGGGGGAAGGGAGAAAAACTGTTTTTT CASSATGGKGEKLFF
many TRBJ2-7 . TRBV5-1 TGCGCCAGCAGCTTGGACGGGGGCAAGGACGAGCAGTACTTC CASSLDGGKDEQYF